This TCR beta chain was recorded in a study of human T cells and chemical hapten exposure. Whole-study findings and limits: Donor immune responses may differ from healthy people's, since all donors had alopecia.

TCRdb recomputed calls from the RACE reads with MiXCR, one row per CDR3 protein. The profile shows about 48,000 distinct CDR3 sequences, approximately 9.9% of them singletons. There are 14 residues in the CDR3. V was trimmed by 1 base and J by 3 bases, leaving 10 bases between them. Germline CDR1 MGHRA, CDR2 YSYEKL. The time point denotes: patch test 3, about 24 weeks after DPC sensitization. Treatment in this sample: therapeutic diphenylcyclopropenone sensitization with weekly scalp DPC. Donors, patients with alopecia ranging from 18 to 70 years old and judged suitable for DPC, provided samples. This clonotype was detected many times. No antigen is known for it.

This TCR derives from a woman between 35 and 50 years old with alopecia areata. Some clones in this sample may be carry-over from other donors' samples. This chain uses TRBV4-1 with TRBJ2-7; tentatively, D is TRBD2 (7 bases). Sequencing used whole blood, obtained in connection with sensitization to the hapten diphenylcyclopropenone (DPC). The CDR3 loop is CASSQAGGHYEQYF. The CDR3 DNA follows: TGCGCCAGCAGCCAAGCGGGGGGCCACTACGAGCAGTACTTC.